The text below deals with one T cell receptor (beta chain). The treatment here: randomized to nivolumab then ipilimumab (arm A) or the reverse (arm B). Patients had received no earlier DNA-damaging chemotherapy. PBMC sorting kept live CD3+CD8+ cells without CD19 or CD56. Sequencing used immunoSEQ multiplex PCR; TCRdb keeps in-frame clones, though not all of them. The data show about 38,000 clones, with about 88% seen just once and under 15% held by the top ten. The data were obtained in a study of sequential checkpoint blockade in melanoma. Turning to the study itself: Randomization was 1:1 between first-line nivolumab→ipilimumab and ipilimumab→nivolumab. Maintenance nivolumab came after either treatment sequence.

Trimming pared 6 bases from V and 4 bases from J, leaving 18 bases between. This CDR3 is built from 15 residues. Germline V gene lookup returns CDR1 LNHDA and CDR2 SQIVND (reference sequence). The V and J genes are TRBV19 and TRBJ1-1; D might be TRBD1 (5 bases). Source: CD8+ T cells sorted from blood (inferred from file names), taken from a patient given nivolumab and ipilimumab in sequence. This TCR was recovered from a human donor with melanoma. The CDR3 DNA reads TGTGCCAGTAGGCCAGCGAGCCTCGGGGGCACTGAAGCTTTCTTT. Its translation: CASRPASLGGTEAFF.